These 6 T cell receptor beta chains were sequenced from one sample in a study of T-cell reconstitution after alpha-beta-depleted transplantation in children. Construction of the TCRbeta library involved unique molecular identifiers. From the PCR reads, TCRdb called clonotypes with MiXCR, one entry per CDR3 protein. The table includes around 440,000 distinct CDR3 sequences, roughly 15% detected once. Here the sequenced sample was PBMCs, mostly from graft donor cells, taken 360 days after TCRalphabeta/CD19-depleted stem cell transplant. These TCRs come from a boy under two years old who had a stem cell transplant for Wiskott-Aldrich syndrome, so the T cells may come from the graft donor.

The CDR3 sequence: CASSSWGRTGYTGELFF. The CDR3 nucleotides are TGTGCCAGCAGCTCCTGGGGGAGGACAGGCTACACCGGGGAGCTGTTTTTT. The chain joins TRBV7-2 to TRBJ2-2, with D perhaps TRBD1 (7 bases). There are 17 residues in the CDR3. CDR1 and CDR2 from the germline V gene are SGHTA and FQGNSA. V lost 4 bases, J lost 3 bases, and 18 bases lay in between.

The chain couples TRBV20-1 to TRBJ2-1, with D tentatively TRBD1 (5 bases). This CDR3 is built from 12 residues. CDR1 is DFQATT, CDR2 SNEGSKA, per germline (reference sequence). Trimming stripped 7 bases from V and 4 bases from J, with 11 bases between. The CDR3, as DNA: TGCAGTGAGCTAGGGGTTTACAATGAGCAGTTCTTC. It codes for CSELGVYNEQFF.

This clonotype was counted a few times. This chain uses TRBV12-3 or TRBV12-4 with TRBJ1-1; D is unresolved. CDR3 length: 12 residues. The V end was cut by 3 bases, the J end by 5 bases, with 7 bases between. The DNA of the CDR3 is TGTGCCAGCAGTTTCGGGGTTACTGAAGCTTTCTTT. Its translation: CASSFGVTEAFF.

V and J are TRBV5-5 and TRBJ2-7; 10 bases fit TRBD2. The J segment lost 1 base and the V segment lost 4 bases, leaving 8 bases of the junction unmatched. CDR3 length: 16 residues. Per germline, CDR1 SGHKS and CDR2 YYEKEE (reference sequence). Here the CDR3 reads CASSDPLAGVSYEQYF. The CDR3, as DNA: TGTGCCAGCAGCGACCCCCTAGCGGGAGTGTCCTACGAGCAGTACTTC. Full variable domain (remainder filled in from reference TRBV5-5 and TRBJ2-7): DAGVTQSPTHLIKTRGQQVTLRCSPISGHKSVSWYQQVLGQGPQFIFQYYEKEERGRGNFPDRFSARQFPNYSSELNVNALLLGDSALYLCASSDPLAGVSYEQYFGPGTRLTVT.

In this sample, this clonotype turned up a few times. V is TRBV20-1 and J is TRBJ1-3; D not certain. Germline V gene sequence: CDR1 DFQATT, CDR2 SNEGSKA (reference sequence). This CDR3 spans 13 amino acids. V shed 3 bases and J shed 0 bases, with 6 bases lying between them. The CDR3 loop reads CSARLYSGNTIYF. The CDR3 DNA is TGCAGTGCTAGGTTGTACTCTGGAAACACCATATATTTT.

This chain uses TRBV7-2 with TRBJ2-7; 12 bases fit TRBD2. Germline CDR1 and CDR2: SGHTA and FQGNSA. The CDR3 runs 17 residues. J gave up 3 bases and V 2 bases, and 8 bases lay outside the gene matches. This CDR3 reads CASSLKLAGGSLYEQYF. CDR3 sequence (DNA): TGTGCCAGCAGCTTAAAACTAGCGGGGGGATCTCTCTACGAGCAGTACTTC.